Reported below is one T cell receptor (beta chain). Its antigen is currently unknown. Germline CDR1 is LGHNA and CDR2 is YSLEER. The ends lost 4 bases at V and 5 bases at J; junction bases unmatched: 6. The CDR3 runs 15 residues. The record originates from a study of OX40 agonist ivuxolimab in advanced cancers. At the level of the study: Cancers in dose escalation were hepatocellular, melanoma, renal cell and head and neck. Anti-PD-1, anti-PD-L1 or anti-CTLA-4 therapy given earlier was allowed, and approximately 43% had some.

Some clones are missing from TCRdb's copy, which holds only in-frame ones; the method was immunoSEQ multiplex PCR. The repertoire consists of about 98,000 clones, with approximately 90% occurring once and the leading ten covering 0.8% to 0.9%. The timepoints at which blood was sampled were baseline, cycle 4 day 1, and cycle 7 day 1. Regarding the study as a whole: People who partly responded at 0.1-3.0 mg/kg had some of the least clonal expansion seen.

The TCR was taken from an adult with an advanced solid tumor such as melanoma, head and neck, liver or kidney cancer. The sequencing here drew on CD4+ or CD8+ T cells sorted from blood, taken in a trial of the OX40 agonist ivuxolimab. The rearrangement links TRBV4-3 to TRBJ1-2; 11 positions agree with TRBD1. This CDR3 reads CASSRGGQGAYGYTF. CDR3 DNA: TGCGCCAGCAGCCGAGGCGGACAGGGGGCTTATGGCTACACCTTC.